Given below is one T cell receptor beta chain in context. From germline, CDR1 is SGHNT and CDR2 YYREEE (reference sequence). The V segment lost 0 bases and the J segment 6 bases; nucleotides outside the gene matches: 3. The CDR3 contains 14 residues. The data were taken from a study of blood T cell repertoires in COVID-19. Study-wide background: Acute-phase and convalescent COVID-19 samples originated in the United States, Italy and Spain. PBMCs, B-cell-depleted T cells, or T cells were the source of the cDNA or gDNA that made up the material.

The authors' processing: Reference gene primer amplification gave estimated nucleated cell counts. This table comes from immunoSEQ multiplex PCR, and its TCRdb copy is limited to in-frame clones, with some not included. The V and J calls and clone size come from that table; D and trimming were worked out from the DNA. The table includes about 56,000 clones, roughly 90% detected once. V is TRBV5-4 and J is TRBJ1-2, with TRBD1 identical over 9 bases. The source material was peripheral blood. The source of this sequence is a human donor in a cohort sampled during active COVID-19. The CDR3 sequence is CASSLVGTGNGYTF. CDR3 sequence (DNA): TGTGCCAGCAGCTTGGTCGGGACAGGGAATGGCTACACCTTC.